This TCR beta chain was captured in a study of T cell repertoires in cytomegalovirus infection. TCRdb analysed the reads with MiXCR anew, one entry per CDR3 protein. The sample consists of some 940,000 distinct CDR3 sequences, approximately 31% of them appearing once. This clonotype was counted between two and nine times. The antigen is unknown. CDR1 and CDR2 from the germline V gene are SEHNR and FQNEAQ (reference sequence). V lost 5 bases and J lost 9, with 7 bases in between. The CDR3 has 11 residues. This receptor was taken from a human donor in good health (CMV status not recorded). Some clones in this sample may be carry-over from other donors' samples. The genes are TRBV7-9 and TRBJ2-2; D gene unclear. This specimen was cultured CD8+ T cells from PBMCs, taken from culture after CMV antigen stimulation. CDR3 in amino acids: CASSALRELFF. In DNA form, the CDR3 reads TGTGCCAGCAGCGCCCTCCGGGAGCTGTTTTTT.